This T cell receptor (beta chain) is from a study of CD8 T cells in Susac syndrome. At the level of the study: Patients with Susac syndrome were therapy-naive, taking corticosteroids, with some also receiving intravenous immunoglobulin, or taking intravenous immunoglobulin alone at the time their blood was drawn.

Overall study findings and caveats: TEMRA cells and active patients showed peak Susac CD8+ clonal expansion.

The T cells that were sequenced for TCR beta were CD8+ and CD4+ cells from blood. This clonotype was counted a single time. The antigen remains unidentified. V was shortened by 0 bases and J by 2 bases, with 13 bases between the two germline ends. Germline values: CDR1 SGHRS, CDR2 YFSETQ. The CDR3 totals 16 residues. A quantity of 0.5 to 1 ug RNA underwent reverse transcription using random hexamers. immunoSEQ multiplex PCR amplified TCR beta CDR3 across 54 Vbeta, 13 Jbeta. One entry per CDR3 protein results from TCRdb running MiXCR on the immunoSEQ multiplex PCR reads. The sample consists of roughly 110,000 distinct CDR3 sequences, approximately 93% of them appearing once.

This rearrangement joins TRBV5-1 to TRBJ2-3, with a weak D call TRBD2 (5 bases). Sequencing used CD8+ T cells from PBMCs. The source is a human donor with Susac syndrome. CDR3 coding DNA: TGCGCCAGCAGCTTGGTGGACTCAAGCTACACAGATACGCAGTATTTT. Translating it yields CASSLVDSSYTDTQYF.